One and the same sample provided the 29 T cell receptor beta chains below, sequenced in a study of blood T cell repertoires in COVID-19. Assay: immunoSEQ multiplex PCR; the TCRdb copy retains only in-frame clones and omits some. The table records 200,000 to 250,000 clones, approximately 90% of them present only once. Sequencing used peripheral blood. These receptors were obtained from a young man with COVID-19, enrolled during active disease.

The chain has TRBV19 and TRBJ1-1; a possible D gene is TRBD1 (5 bases). V lost 3 bases and J lost 5, with 13 bases in between. This CDR3 is 14 amino acids long. Per germline, CDR1 LNHDA and CDR2 SQIVND (reference sequence). The CDR3 sequence: CASSIWAGITEAFF. For the CDR3, the DNA is TGTGCCAGTAGTATTTGGGCAGGGATAACTGAAGCTTTCTTT.

The rearrangement links TRBV18 to TRBJ2-7; 11 positions match TRBD1. V lost 3 bases, J lost 4 bases, and 8 bases stayed unmatched. This CDR3 is built from 16 residues. Germline V gene data show CDR1 as KGHSH and CDR2 as LQKENI. This chain's CDR3 is CASSPNRDRGAYEQYF. DNA of the CDR3: TGTGCCAGCTCACCGAACCGGGACAGGGGGGCGTACGAGCAGTACTTC.

The V call is TRBV7-3, the J call TRBJ2-3; TRBD2 aligns across 13 bases. Germline lookup yields CDR1 SGHTA and CDR2 FQGTGA. CDR3 length equals 16 residues. V shed 5 bases and J 8 bases; nucleotides not matched to a gene: 10. CDR3 residues: CASSARTSGGRGTQYF. The CDR3 nucleotides are TGTGCCAGCAGCGCTAGGACTAGCGGGGGCAGGGGTACGCAGTATTTT.

This rearrangement joins TRBV2 to TRBJ2-2, with TRBD1 as a possible D gene (6 bases). Germline CDR1 and CDR2: SNHLY and FYNNEI. This CDR3 region has 14 residues. Trimming cost V 6 bases and J 3 bases, with 11 bases left between them. For the CDR3, the DNA is TGTGCCAGCAGGAGAGGACAGCACACCGGGGAGCTGTTTTTT. It is translated as CASRRGQHTGELFF.

The CDR3 loop is CASSRLLAGVYEQYF. For the CDR3, the DNA is TGCGCCAGCAGCCGCCTACTAGCGGGAGTGTACGAGCAGTACTTC. The V and J genes are TRBV4-3 and TRBJ2-7; 11 bases map to TRBD2. The V gene end was trimmed by 4 bases and the J gene end by 4 bases; junction bases not matched to a gene: 6. Germline V gene data show CDR1 as LGHNA and CDR2 as YSLEER. This CDR3 comprises 15 residues.

Regarding this clone: This CDR3 is also generated by other DNA sequences in the sample. The genes are TRBV7-2 and TRBJ2-7; D perhaps matches TRBD1 (6 bases). V was shortened by 2 bases and J by 4 bases, with 9 bases between the two germline ends. Germline-derived CDR1 and CDR2 are SGHTA and FQGNSA. CDR3 length: 13 residues. CDR3 nucleotides: TGTGCCAGCAGCTTAAACAGGGTTTACGAGCAGTACTTC. Protein product: CASSLNRVYEQYF.

The chain links TRBV5-1 to TRBJ1-1; the D gene is possibly TRBD1 (6 bases). CDR3 length: 15 residues. The V end lost 0 bases, the J end lost 5 bases, and 14 bases lay between the germline ends. Germline CDR1 and CDR2: SGHRS and YFSETQ. The CDR3 coding sequence is TGCGCCAGCAGCTTGGAGGGGGGGCGCGAGACTGAAGCTTTCTTT. This encodes CASSLEGGRETEAFF.

The chain links TRBV5-1 to TRBJ1-2; TRBD1 agrees at 10 bases. Germline-derived CDR1 and CDR2 are SGHRS and YFSETQ. V was clipped by 3 bases and J by 5 bases; unmatched bases: 4. This CDR3 contains 14 residues. The CDR3: CASSSDRGGYGYTF. The CDR3 nucleotides are TGCGCCAGCAGCTCGGACAGGGGGGGATATGGCTACACCTTC.

This chain links TRBV5-1 with TRBJ2-1, with TRBD2 identical over 12 bases. The V gene's germline CDR1 is SGHRS and CDR2 YFSETQ. The CDR3 is 16 residues long. Trimming removed 6 bases from V and 8 bases from J; junction bases left unmatched: 12. The CDR3 sequence is CASKGLGLAGLYEQFF. In DNA form, the CDR3 reads TGCGCCAGCAAAGGACTCGGACTAGCGGGATTGTATGAGCAGTTCTTC.

The rearrangement links TRBV5-8 to TRBJ2-2, with D perhaps TRBD2 (7 bases). V lost 7 bases, J lost 4 bases, and 20 bases lay in between. The CDR3 is made up of 16 amino acids. The germline CDR1 and CDR2 sequences are SGHTS and YDEGEE. The CDR3 sequence is CASGLWGGPVTGELFF. The DNA of the CDR3 is TGTGCCAGCGGACTGTGGGGGGGGCCGGTCACCGGGGAGCTGTTTTTT.

This chain joins TRBV7-2 and TRBJ2-1, with 9 bases lining up with TRBD1. Germline loops: CDR1 SGHTA, CDR2 FQGNSA. V lost 3 bases to trimming and J lost 7 bases; unmatched junction nucleotides: 4. The CDR3 is 14 amino acids. DNA of the CDR3: TGTGCCAGCAGCTTCCCGACAGGGGGAAATGAGCAGTTCTTC. This translates into CASSFPTGGNEQFF.

The genes are TRBV7-3 and TRBJ2-6; D is undetermined. Trimming pared 5 bases from V and 0 bases from J, leaving 11 bases between. This CDR3 has 16 residues. Germline V CDR1 and CDR2: SGHTA, FQGTGA. In DNA, the CDR3 is TGTGCCAGCAGCCCCGAGCCCCGCTCTGGGGCCAACGTCCTGACTTTC. Its translation is CASSPEPRSGANVLTF. Supplemented by reference TRBV7-3 and TRBJ2-6, the full variable domain reads GAGVSQTPSNKVTEKGKYVELRCDPISGHTALYWYRQSLGQGPEFLIYFQGTGAADDSGLPNDRFFAVRPEGSVSTLKIQRTERGDSAVYLCASSPEPRSGANVLTFGAGSRLTVL.

This clone has only a few counts. The rearrangement links TRBV21-1 to TRBJ1-5; TRBD1 is taken as the D call from the table, unchecked against the DNA. TRBV21-1 constitutes a pseudogene. The CDR3 is made up of 19 amino acids. CDR3 in DNA: TGTGCCAGCCCTCCCTGGGGGGCCGGACAGGTCGGTGGCAATCAGCCCCAGCATTTT. Translated: CASPPWGAGQVGGNQPQHF.

This clone occurred once. The genes are TRBV10-3 and TRBJ1-3; D is unclear. Germline loops: CDR1 ENHRY, CDR2 SYGVKD. The CDR3 is 15 amino acids. Trimming took off 6 bases at V and 3 bases at J, with 15 bases between the two ends. In DNA form, the CDR3 reads TGTGCCATCAGACCCAGTAATCACAGTGGAAACACCATATATTTT. As protein: CAIRPSNHSGNTIYF.

The chain is built from TRBV18 and TRBJ1-5, with 9 bases matching TRBD1. From germline, CDR1 is KGHSH and CDR2 LQKENI. The CDR3 extends over 17 amino acids. J was trimmed by 0 bases and V by 5 bases; bases with no gene match: 8. The CDR3 nucleotides are TGTGCCAGCTCAACGACAGGGGGAGGACATAGCAATCAGCCCCAGCATTTT. Protein product: CASSTTGGGHSNQPQHF.

The V and J genes are TRBV3-1 (or the pseudogene TRBV3-2) and TRBJ1-1, with D possibly matching TRBD1 (6 bases). The V and J ends lost 1 base and 2 bases respectively, with 11 bases between them. CDR1 is LGHDT and CDR2 is YNNKEL in the germline V gene (reference sequence). This CDR3 is built from 15 residues. The CDR3 region is CASSQGGGFNTEAFF. The CDR3 DNA reads TGTGCCAGCAGCCAAGGAGGGGGATTTAACACTGAAGCTTTCTTT.

The chain has TRBV28 and TRBJ1-5, with TRBD1 identical over 9 bases. This CDR3 is built from 15 residues. Per the germline V gene, CDR1 is MDHEN and CDR2 is SYDVKM. Trimming took 2 bases from V and 6 from J; bases not matched to a gene: 5. The DNA for the CDR3 is TGTGCCAGCAGTTTAAGGGACAGGGTTGTTCAGCCCCAGCATTTT. The encoded protein is CASSLRDRVVQPQHF.

This chain joins TRBV19 and TRBJ1-6; no firm D call. Between the trimmed V and J ends, which lost 5 bases and 10 bases, there was a span of 12 bases. CDR3 size: 13 residues. CDR1 and CDR2 from the germline V gene are LNHDA and SQIVND (reference sequence). For the CDR3, the DNA is TGTGCCAGTAGTCCAGAAGTTGGCTCACCCCTCCACTTT. This translates into CASSPEVGSPLHF.

The chain recombines TRBV24-1 with TRBJ1-5, with TRBD1 matching over 7 bases. V was clipped by 2 bases and J by 6 bases; unmatched bases: 12. This CDR3 has 17 residues. Germline CDR1 and CDR2: KGHDR and SFDVKD. In DNA, the CDR3 is TGTGCCACCAGTGATTCTCGGACAGGACGGGACGCTCAGCCCCAGCATTTT. Translated: CATSDSRTGRDAQPQHF.

The V and J genes are TRBV19 and TRBJ2-2; 8 bases match TRBD2. The CDR3 is 17 residues long. Per germline, CDR1 LNHDA and CDR2 SQIVND (reference sequence). V lost 0 bases to trimming and J lost 3 bases; unmatched junction nucleotides: 6. CDR3: CASSIDLPGGDTGELFF. The CDR3 DNA follows: TGTGCCAGTAGTATAGATTTGCCGGGAGGGGACACCGGGGAGCTGTTTTTT.

The chain combines TRBV5-4 with TRBJ2-2; tentative D call: TRBD2 (5 bases). CDR1 SGHNT and CDR2 YYREEE come from the germline V gene (reference sequence). This CDR3 spans 15 amino acids. The V end lost 3 bases, the J end lost 3 bases, and 12 bases lay between the germline ends. Written as DNA, the CDR3 is TGTGCCAGCAGCTCCACCGGGATTTACACCGGGGAGCTGTTTTTT. Amino acids: CASSSTGIYTGELFF.

This sequence joins TRBV24-1 and TRBJ1-1; TRBD1 might be the D (6 bases). CDR3 length equals 15 residues. Germline lookup yields CDR1 KGHDR and CDR2 SFDVKD. V shed 3 bases and J shed 1 base, with 11 bases lying between them. The CDR3 coding sequence is TGTGCCACCAGTGATCCAAGGGGGGGGAACACTGAAGCTTTCTTT. It encodes CATSDPRGGNTEAFF.

The chain combines TRBV14 with TRBJ2-7; TRBD1 agrees at 9 bases. Germline CDR1 and CDR2: SGHDN and FVKESK. The CDR3 runs to 15 residues. Germline trimming cut 4 bases from V and 7 bases from J; bases unmatched to any gene: 11. CDR3 protein: CASSPWTGAVWEQYF. CDR3 sequence (DNA): TGTGCCAGCAGCCCGTGGACAGGGGCTGTTTGGGAGCAGTACTTC.

V usage is TRBV29-1 and J usage is TRBJ2-1; 8 nucleotides match TRBD2. V dropped 0 bases and J dropped 10; count of bases not matched to a gene: 23. In germline, CDR1 is SQVTM, CDR2 ANQGSEA. This CDR3 is built from 19 residues. CDR3 sequence (DNA): TGCAGCGTTGAAGATCCTTGGGCAGTAGCGGGACAAGCCTTTCAGGAGCAGTTCTTC. Protein product: CSVEDPWAVAGQAFQEQFF.

This chain links TRBV2 with TRBJ2-7; D remains ambiguous. Germline V gives CDR1 SNHLY, CDR2 FYNNEI. This CDR3 has 11 amino acids. V lost 6 bases to trimming and J lost 4 bases, with 7 bases between them. The CDR3 region has the DNA TGTGCCAGCAGCTCCTTTTACGAGCAGTACTTC. It specifies CASSSFYEQYF.

The V call is TRBV28, the J call TRBJ1-4, with D perhaps TRBD1 (6 bases). The germline CDR1 and CDR2 sequences are MDHEN and SYDVKM. The CDR3 is 13 amino acids. Trimming left V 6 bases short and J 4 bases short, with 9 bases between. Here the CDR3 DNA reads TGTGCCAGCAGCCCAGGGGTTAATGAAAAACTGTTTTTT. Protein: CASSPGVNEKLFF.

The chain has TRBV19 and TRBJ1-2; D is unresolved. CDR3 length: 14 residues. Germline CDR1 and CDR2: LNHDA and SQIVND (reference sequence). V was cut by 5 bases and J by 4 bases, with 14 bases left in between. CDR3 bases: TGTGCCAGTAGTCCCCTAGAACGGTCCTATGGCTACACCTTC. This sequence encodes CASSPLERSYGYTF.

The table lists this clone with a few counts. The rearrangement joins TRBV6-5 to TRBJ1-1; no clear D gene. The V gene's germline CDR1 is MNHEY and CDR2 SVGAGI. The CDR3 length is 13 residues. Trimming shortened V by 5 bases and J by 0 bases, and 7 bases separated the two germline ends. CDR3 sequence: CASSPLVNTEAFF. DNA for the CDR3: TGTGCCAGCAGTCCCCTCGTGAACACTGAAGCTTTCTTT.

This clone was observed a few times. The chain links TRBV9 to TRBJ2-1; D perhaps matches TRBD2 (5 bases). Trimming took off 2 bases at V and 3 bases at J, with 15 bases between the two ends. The CDR3 length is 16 residues. The germline V gene encodes CDR1 SGDLS and CDR2 YYNGEE. The CDR3 reads CASSVSGNYLYNEQFF. The CDR3 DNA follows: TGTGCCAGCAGCGTTTCCGGGAACTACCTCTACAATGAGCAGTTCTTC.